Shown below are 22 T cell receptor beta chains from a single sample sequenced in a study of blood T cell repertoires in COVID-19. Some clones are missing from TCRdb's copy, which holds only in-frame ones; the method was immunoSEQ multiplex PCR. The data contain under 45,000 clones, over 80% of them singletons. Material: peripheral blood. The origin of the receptors is a man in his 60s with active COVID-19.

The rearrangement joins TRBV4-1 to TRBJ2-7; TRBD2 matches at 14 bases. V trimming: 3 bases; J trimming: 2 bases; junction bases outside the gene matches: 21. Germline CDR1 and CDR2: MGHRA and YSYEKL. CDR3 length: 22 amino acids. CDR3 protein: CASSQWALKGLAGERSPYEQYF. CDR3 DNA: TGCGCCAGCAGCCAGTGGGCCCTGAAGGGACTAGCGGGAGAACGGTCTCCCTACGAGCAGTACTTC.

The chain couples TRBV5-5 to TRBJ2-3; weak D call: TRBD2 (6 bases). The CDR3 sequence is 14 residues long. Trimming cost V 0 bases and J 4 bases, with 9 bases left between them. The germline gives CDR1 SGHKS, CDR2 YYEKEE (reference sequence). CDR3 in amino acids: CASSLAGGADTQYF. The CDR3 DNA follows: TGTGCCAGCAGCTTGGCTGGAGGGGCAGATACGCAGTATTTT. The variable domain in full, with the rest retrieved from reference TRBV5-5 and TRBJ2-3, is DAGVTQSPTHLIKTRGQQVTLRCSPISGHKSVSWYQQVLGQGPQFIFQYYEKEERGRGNFPDRFSARQFPNYSSELNVNALLLGDSALYLCASSLAGGADTQYFGPGTRLTVL.

The chain joins TRBV11-1 to TRBJ1-1; D uncertain. The CDR3 totals 15 residues. The germline V gene encodes CDR1 SGHAT and CDR2 FQDESV (reference sequence). The V end lost 3 bases, the J end lost 3 bases, and 14 bases lay between the germline ends. CDR3 in amino acids: CASSLGGSFDTEAFF. DNA of the CDR3: TGTGCCAGCAGCTTGGGAGGGAGCTTTGACACTGAAGCTTTCTTT.

Relative to its sample, this clone is medium-sized. The genes are TRBV7-9 and TRBJ2-7, with 8 bases fitting TRBD2. The length of the CDR3 is 17 residues. In germline, CDR1 is SEHNR, CDR2 FQNEAQ (reference sequence). V gave up 0 bases and J gave up 2 bases; unmatched junction bases: 9. The CDR3 reads CASSLAERAGGTYEQYF. As DNA, the CDR3 is TGTGCCAGCAGCTTAGCGGAGCGGGCGGGAGGTACCTACGAGCAGTACTTC.

This clone was observed once. V gene TRBV2 combines with J gene TRBJ2-5; the match to TRBD1 covers 8 bases. The germline V gene has CDR1 SNHLY and CDR2 FYNNEI. The CDR3 sequence is 16 residues long. V trimming: 7 bases; J trimming: 5 bases; junction bases outside the gene matches: 15. The CDR3 coding sequence is TGTGCCAGCACCGCCAGGGGAGCAGGGGGCGGGGAGACCCAGTACTTC. Translating gives CASTARGAGGGETQYF.

The chain carries TRBV11-2 and TRBJ2-1; 7 bases are shared with TRBD1. Germline V gene lookup returns CDR1 SGHAT and CDR2 FQNNGV. The CDR3 runs to 17 residues. V lost 5 bases to trimming and J lost 6 bases; unmatched junction nucleotides: 16. CDR3: CASSRTQGKLSINEQFF. The CDR3 DNA is TGTGCCAGCAGCCGAACACAGGGGAAGTTAAGTATCAATGAGCAGTTCTTC. Supplemented by reference TRBV11-2 and TRBJ2-1, the full variable domain reads EAGVAQSPRYKIIEKRQSVAFWCNPISGHATLYWYQQILGQGPKLLIQFQNNGVVDDSQLPKDRFSAERLKGVDSTLKIQPAKLEDSAVYLCASSRTQGKLSINEQFFGPGTRLTVL.

This sequence joins TRBV27 and TRBJ2-3; 7 bases are a match to TRBD2. Germline CDR1 reads MNHEY; CDR2 reads SMNVEV (reference sequence). V gave up 4 bases and J gave up 3 bases; unmatched junction bases: 4. The CDR3 extends over 14 amino acids. CDR3 DNA sequence: TGTGCCAGCAGTTACCCCGGGAGGACAGATACGCAGTATTTT. Its translation: CASSYPGRTDTQYF.

The chain has TRBV28 and TRBJ2-7, with D maybe TRBD1 (7 bases). Germline CDR1 is MDHEN and CDR2 is SYDVKM. CDR3 length: 14 residues. The V end lost 10 bases, the J end lost 2 bases, and 18 bases lay between the germline ends. The CDR3 protein is CATARDSPAYEQYF. The CDR3 nucleotides are TGTGCCACCGCGCGGGACAGCCCGGCCTACGAGCAGTACTTC.

The chain carries TRBV30 and TRBJ2-2; possibly TRBD2 for D (7 bases). The length of the CDR3 is 12 residues. CDR1 is GTSNPN, CDR2 SVGIG, per germline (reference sequence). V shed 5 bases and J shed 6 bases, with 10 bases lying between them. CDR3 sequence reads: CAWGEGAGELFF. The CDR3, as DNA: TGTGCCTGGGGGGAGGGGGCCGGGGAGCTGTTTTTT.

In DNA form, the CDR3 reads TGTGCCAGCAGCCCCCGCGGGGGACGATATACGCAGTATTTT. It is translated as CASSPRGGRYTQYF. The J gene is TRBJ2-3, the V gene TRBV5-6, with 7 nucleotides matching TRBD2. Unmatched junction bases numbered 9, after V lost 4 bases and J lost 7 bases. Per germline, CDR1 SGHDT and CDR2 YYEEEE. The CDR3 is 14 residues long.

The chain is built from TRBV7-8 and TRBJ2-1; 10 nucleotides match TRBD2. The CDR3 covers 16 residues. Looked up from germline, CDR1 is SGHVS and CDR2 is FQNEAQ. V lost 2 bases, J lost 8 bases, and 9 bases stayed unmatched. The CDR3 DNA sequence: TGTGCCAGCAGCTTAAGGGTTAGCGGGAGGCGCGATGAGCAGTTCTTC. Protein: CASSLRVSGRRDEQFF.

The chain employs TRBV18 and TRBJ1-5; D not certain. Germline V CDR1 and CDR2: KGHSH, LQKENI. The CDR3 sequence is 13 residues long. With 0 bases removed from V and 10 bases from J, the gap between germline ends came to 10 bases. The CDR3, as DNA: TGTGCCAGCTCACCACCGGCGGGGAGACCCCAGCATTTT. Its protein product is CASSPPAGRPQHF.

The V and J genes are TRBV5-5 and TRBJ1-2; D possibly corresponds to TRBD1 (5 bases). The germline V and J ends were trimmed by 1 base and 14 bases, with 18 bases remaining between them. CDR3 size: 13 residues. The germline V gene encodes CDR1 SGHKS and CDR2 YYEKEE (reference sequence). CDR3 protein: CASSLQLDSSLTF. CDR3 nucleotide sequence: TGTGCCAGCAGCTTGCAGTTAGACAGTTCGCTTACCTTC.

This chain connects TRBV5-1 to TRBJ2-5; the match to TRBD1 covers 11 bases. Germline V gene lookup returns CDR1 SGHRS and CDR2 YFSETQ. Trimming took 0 bases from V and 2 from J; bases not matched to a gene: 3. This CDR3 has 16 amino acids. CDR3 region: CASSLAGQGGQETQYF. The CDR3, as DNA: TGCGCCAGCAGCTTGGCGGGACAGGGGGGACAAGAGACCCAGTACTTC.

This clone has a single count. The J gene is TRBJ2-2, the V gene TRBV6-1; tentatively, D is TRBD1 (6 bases). CDR3 length: 16 residues. Germline V gene sequence: CDR1 MNHNS, CDR2 SASEGT. V lost 3 bases and J lost 1, with 12 bases in between. The CDR3 is CASSEPTGLNTGELFF. DNA for the CDR3: TGTGCCAGCAGTGAGCCGACAGGTCTGAACACCGGGGAGCTGTTTTTT.

The CDR3 coding sequence is TGTGCCAGCAGGTCGGACACGAAGGGCGCGAACACCGGGGAGCTGTTTTTT. It translates to CASRSDTKGANTGELFF. The rearrangement links TRBV3-1 (or the pseudogene TRBV3-2) to TRBJ2-2; possibly TRBD1 for D (5 bases). CDR3 length: 17 residues. V dropped 6 bases and J dropped 0 bases, with 17 bases sitting between them. Germline CDR1 LGHDT, CDR2 YNNKEL (reference sequence).

This chain links TRBV4-2 with TRBJ2-7; the match to TRBD2 covers 11 bases. The germline gives CDR1 LGHNA, CDR2 YNFKEQ. The CDR3 sequence is 17 residues long. Unmatched junction bases numbered 5, after V lost 1 base and J lost 0 bases. The CDR3 bases are TGTGCCAGCAGCCAAGGGGACCTAGCGGGAGGCTCCTACGAGCAGTACTTC. It encodes CASSQGDLAGGSYEQYF.

The chain links TRBV24-1 to TRBJ2-1; TRBD1 agrees at 8 bases. Trimming cost V 3 bases and J 0 bases; bases outside gene matches: 3. The CDR3 contains 16 residues. Per germline, CDR1 KGHDR and CDR2 SFDVKD. CDR3: CATSDDRGVSYNEQFF. DNA for the CDR3: TGTGCCACCAGTGATGACAGGGGCGTCTCCTACAATGAGCAGTTCTTC.

The sample holds one count of this clone. CDR3 sequence: CASSSLDRNYGYTF. The CDR3 DNA reads TGTGCCAGCAGTTCCCTTGACAGGAACTATGGCTACACCTTC. The chain couples TRBV6-6 to TRBJ1-2; possibly TRBD1 for D (6 bases). Germline CDR1 is MNHNY and CDR2 is SVGAGI (reference sequence). V was pared by 4 bases and J by 2 bases, with 11 bases between. CDR3 length: 14 amino acids.

This sequence joins TRBV7-9 and TRBJ2-7; the match to TRBD2 covers 13 bases. With 3 bases clipped from V and 6 bases from J, the junction kept 8 bases outside the gene matches. The CDR3 runs 16 residues. The germline gives CDR1 SEHNR, CDR2 FQNEAQ (reference sequence). CDR3: CASSFRGLAGVFEQYF. CDR3 bases: TGTGCCAGCAGCTTCCGAGGACTAGCGGGAGTTTTCGAGCAGTACTTC.

There are a few counts of this clone. CDR3 loop: CASSFRRGRNTEAFF. CDR3 in DNA: TGTGCCAGCAGTTTCCGACGTGGGCGGAACACTGAAGCTTTCTTT. The genes are TRBV13 and TRBJ1-1; D is unresolved. The CDR3 length is 15 residues. The germline CDR1 and CDR2 sequences are PRHDT and FYEKMQ (reference sequence). V lost 6 bases and J lost 1, with 15 bases in between. Full variable domain (missing parts from reference TRBV13 and TRBJ1-1): AAGVIQSPRHLIKEKRETATLKCYPIPRHDTVYWYQQGPGQDPQFLISFYEKMQSDKGSIPDRFSAQQFSDYHSELNMSSLELGDSALYFCASSFRRGRNTEAFFGQGTRLTVV.

The V and J genes are TRBV5-1 and TRBJ2-1; maybe TRBD2 (6 bases). CDR3 length: 14 amino acids. Germline CDR1 and CDR2: SGHRS and YFSETQ. V was shortened by 4 bases and J by 9 bases, with 17 bases between the two germline ends. Here the CDR3 DNA reads TGCGCCAGCAGCCAAACGGAGGGGAGCGGTGAGCAGTTCTTC. Encoded protein: CASSQTEGSGEQFF.